The T cell receptor (beta chain) under discussion was sequenced for a study of tumor and adjacent non-tumor tissue in lung cancer. General study findings and limits: Compared with tumor, normal lung showed significantly lower TCR diversity.

This sample's RNA came from whole unsorted tissue. Newly diagnosed lung cancer patients had thoracic surgery in China, August–late 2014, without prior chemotherapy. With regard to this clonotype: The antigen remains undetermined. A read error may produce the germline difference seen at one junction end.

The library came from three nested PCR rounds adapted from ARM-PCR protocols. TCRdb used MiXCR to reprocess the multiplex PCR reads, holding one entry per CDR3 protein. The repertoire holds about 90,000 distinct CDR3 sequences, with around 59% as singletons. CDR1 is MNHEY and CDR2 is SVGAGI in the germline V gene. This CDR3 spans 12 amino acids. The clonotype originates from a man in his sixties or seventies with non-small cell lung cancer. The V gene is TRBV6-5, the J gene TRBJ2-2; D gene uncertain. Sequenced material: lung tumor tissue. This CDR3 reads CTSCRHTGELFF. The CDR3 DNA is TGTACCAGCTGCCGTCACACCGGGGAGCTGTTTTTT.